The clone carrying this T cell receptor (beta chain) appeared a single time. CDR1 is SGHNT, CDR2 YYREEE, per germline (reference sequence). This CDR3 has 14 amino acids. J gave up 3 bases and V 2 bases, and 5 bases lay outside the gene matches. This specimen comes from a study of control samples from healthy donors and cancer patients. TCRdb's copy holds only in-frame clones and misses some; the assay was immunoSEQ multiplex PCR. Here the sample spans about 150,000 clones, about 86% being singletons. The chain has TRBV5-4 and TRBJ2-7; 7 bases match TRBD1. Source material: blood. This receptor was taken from a young man in good health. The CDR3 spells CASSFRDSIYEQYF. In DNA form, the CDR3 reads TGTGCCAGCAGCTTCCGGGACAGCATCTACGAGCAGTACTTC. The full variable domain, rest sourced from reference TRBV5-4 and TRBJ2-7, is ETGVTQSPTHLIKTRGQQVTLRCSSQSGHNTVSWYQQALGQGPQFIFQYYREEENGRGNFPPRFSGLQFPNYSSELNVNALELDDSALYLCASSFRDSIYEQYFGPGTRLTVT.